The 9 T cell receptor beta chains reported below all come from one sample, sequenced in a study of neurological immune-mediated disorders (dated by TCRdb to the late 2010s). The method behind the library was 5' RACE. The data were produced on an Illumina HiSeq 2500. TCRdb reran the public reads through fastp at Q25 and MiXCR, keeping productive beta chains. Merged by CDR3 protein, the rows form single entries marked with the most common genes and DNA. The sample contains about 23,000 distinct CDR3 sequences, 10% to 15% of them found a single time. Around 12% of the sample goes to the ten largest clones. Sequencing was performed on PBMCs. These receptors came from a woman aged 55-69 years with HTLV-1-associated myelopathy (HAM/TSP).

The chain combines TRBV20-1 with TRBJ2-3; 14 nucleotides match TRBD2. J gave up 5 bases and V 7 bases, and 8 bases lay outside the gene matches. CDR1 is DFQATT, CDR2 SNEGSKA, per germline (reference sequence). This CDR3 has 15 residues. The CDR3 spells CSVGTSGSSQDTQYF. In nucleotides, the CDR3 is TGCAGTGTCGGGACTAGCGGGAGCAGCCAAGATACGCAGTATTTT.

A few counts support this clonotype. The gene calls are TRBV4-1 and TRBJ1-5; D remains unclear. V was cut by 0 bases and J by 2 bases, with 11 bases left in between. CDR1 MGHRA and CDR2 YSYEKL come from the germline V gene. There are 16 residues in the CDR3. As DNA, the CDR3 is TGCGCCAGCAGCCAAGAACTAGGAATGGGCAATCAGCCCCAGCATTTT. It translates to CASSQELGMGNQPQHF.

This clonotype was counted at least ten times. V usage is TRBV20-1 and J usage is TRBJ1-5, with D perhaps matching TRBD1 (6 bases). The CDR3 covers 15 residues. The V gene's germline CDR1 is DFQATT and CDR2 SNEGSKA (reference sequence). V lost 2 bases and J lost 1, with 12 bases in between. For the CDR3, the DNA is TGCAGTGCTAGACGGGGGGCGAGGAGCAATCAGCCCCAGCATTTT. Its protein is CSARRGARSNQPQHF.

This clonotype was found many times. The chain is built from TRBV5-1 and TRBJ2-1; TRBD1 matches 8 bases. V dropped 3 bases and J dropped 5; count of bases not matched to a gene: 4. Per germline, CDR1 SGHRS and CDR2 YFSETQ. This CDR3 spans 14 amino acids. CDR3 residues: CASSSGQGDNEQFF. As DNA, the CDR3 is TGCGCCAGCAGCTCCGGACAGGGCGACAATGAGCAGTTCTTC.

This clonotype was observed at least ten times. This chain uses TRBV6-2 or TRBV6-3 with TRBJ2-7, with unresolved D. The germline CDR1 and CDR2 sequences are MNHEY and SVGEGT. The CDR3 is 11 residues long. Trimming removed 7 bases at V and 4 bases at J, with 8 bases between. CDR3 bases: TGTGCCAGCATGGTGCGGTACGAGCAGTACTTC. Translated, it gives CASMVRYEQYF.

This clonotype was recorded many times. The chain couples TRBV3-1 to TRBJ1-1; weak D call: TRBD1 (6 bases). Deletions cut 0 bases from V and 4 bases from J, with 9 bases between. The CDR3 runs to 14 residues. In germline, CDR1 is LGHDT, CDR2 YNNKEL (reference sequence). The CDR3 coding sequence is TGTGCCAGCAGCCAAGATACCAGGGGCACTGAAGCTTTCTTT. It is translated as CASSQDTRGTEAFF.

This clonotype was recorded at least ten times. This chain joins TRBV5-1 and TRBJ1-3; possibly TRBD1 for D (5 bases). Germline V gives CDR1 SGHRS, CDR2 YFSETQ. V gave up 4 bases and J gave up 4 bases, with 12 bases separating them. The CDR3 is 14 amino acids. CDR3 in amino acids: CASSPTGVGNTIYF. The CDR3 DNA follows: TGCGCCAGCAGCCCCACGGGGGTAGGAAACACCATATATTTT.

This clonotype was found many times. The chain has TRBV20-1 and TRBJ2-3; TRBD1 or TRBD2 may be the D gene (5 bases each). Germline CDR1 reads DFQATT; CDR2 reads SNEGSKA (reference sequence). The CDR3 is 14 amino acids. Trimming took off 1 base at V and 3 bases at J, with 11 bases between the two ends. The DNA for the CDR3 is TGCAGTGCTAGAGGAGGGGTTGGAACAGATACGCAGTATTTT. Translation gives CSARGGVGTDTQYF.

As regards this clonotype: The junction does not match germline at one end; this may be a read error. CDR3 in amino acids: CAISSTGSGISPLHF. CDR3 DNA sequence: TGCGCCATCAGCTCCACGGGTAGCGGAATTTCACCCCTCCACTTT. This chain joins TRBV5-1 and TRBJ1-6; no reliable D call. Germline lookup yields CDR1 SGHRS and CDR2 YFSETQ. This CDR3 is built from 15 residues.